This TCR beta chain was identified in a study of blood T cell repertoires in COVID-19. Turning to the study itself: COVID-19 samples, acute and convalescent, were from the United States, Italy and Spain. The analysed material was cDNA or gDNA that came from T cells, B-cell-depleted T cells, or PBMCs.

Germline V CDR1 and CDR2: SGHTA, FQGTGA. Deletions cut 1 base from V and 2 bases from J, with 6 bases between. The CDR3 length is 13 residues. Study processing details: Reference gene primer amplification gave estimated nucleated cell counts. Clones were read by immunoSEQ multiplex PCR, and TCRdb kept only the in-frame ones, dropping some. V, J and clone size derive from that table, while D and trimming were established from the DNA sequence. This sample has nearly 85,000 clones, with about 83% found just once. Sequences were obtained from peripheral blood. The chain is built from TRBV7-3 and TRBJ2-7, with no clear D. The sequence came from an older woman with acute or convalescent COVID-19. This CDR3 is CASSLKPTYEQYF. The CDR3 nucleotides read TGTGCCAGCAGCTTAAAGCCCACCTACGAGCAGTACTTC.